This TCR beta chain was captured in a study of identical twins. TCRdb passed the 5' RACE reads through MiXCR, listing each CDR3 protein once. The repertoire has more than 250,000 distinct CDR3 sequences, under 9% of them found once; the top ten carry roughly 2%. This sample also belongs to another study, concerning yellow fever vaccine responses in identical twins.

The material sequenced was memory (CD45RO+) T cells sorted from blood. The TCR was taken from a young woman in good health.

CDR3 in amino acids: CAISELLESSQYF. The CDR3 DNA follows: TGTGCCATCAGTGAACTCCTCGAGAGCAGTCAGTATTTT. This chain uses TRBV10-3 with TRBJ2-3; D gene uncertain. CDR1 is ENHRY and CDR2 is SYGVKD in the germline V gene. CDR3 length: 13 residues. Deletions cut 3 bases from V and 12 bases from J, with 16 bases between.